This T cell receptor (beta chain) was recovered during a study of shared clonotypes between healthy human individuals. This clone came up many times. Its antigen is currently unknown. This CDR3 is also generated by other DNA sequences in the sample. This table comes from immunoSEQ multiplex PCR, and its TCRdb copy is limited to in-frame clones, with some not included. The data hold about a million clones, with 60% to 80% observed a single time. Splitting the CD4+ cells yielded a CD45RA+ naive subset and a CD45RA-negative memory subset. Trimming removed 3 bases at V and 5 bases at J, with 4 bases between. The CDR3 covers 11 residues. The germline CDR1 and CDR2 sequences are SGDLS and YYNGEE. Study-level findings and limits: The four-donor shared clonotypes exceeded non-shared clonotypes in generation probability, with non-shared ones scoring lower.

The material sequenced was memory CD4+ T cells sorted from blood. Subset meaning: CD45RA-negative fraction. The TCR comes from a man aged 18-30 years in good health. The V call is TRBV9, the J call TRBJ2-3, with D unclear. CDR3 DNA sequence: TGTGCCAGCAGCGCCGAAGATACGCAGTATTTT. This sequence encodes CASSAEDTQYF. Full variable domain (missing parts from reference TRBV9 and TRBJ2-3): DSGVTQTPKHLITATGQRVTLRCSPRSGDLSVYWYQQSLDQGLQFLIQYYNGEERAKGNILERFSAQQFPDLHSELNLSSLELGDSALYFCASSAEDTQYFGPGTRLTVL.